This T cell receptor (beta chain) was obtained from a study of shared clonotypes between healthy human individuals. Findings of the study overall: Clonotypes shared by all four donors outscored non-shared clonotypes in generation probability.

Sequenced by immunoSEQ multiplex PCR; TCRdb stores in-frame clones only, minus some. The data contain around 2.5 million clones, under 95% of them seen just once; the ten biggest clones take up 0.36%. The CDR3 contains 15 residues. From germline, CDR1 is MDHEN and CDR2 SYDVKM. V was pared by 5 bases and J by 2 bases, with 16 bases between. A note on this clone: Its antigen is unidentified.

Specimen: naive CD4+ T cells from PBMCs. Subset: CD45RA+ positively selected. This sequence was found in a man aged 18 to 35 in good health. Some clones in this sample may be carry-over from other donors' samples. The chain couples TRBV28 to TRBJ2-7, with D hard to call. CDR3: CASSHYRTATYEQYF. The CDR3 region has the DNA TGTGCCAGCAGTCACTATAGGACGGCTACCTACGAGCAGTACTTC.